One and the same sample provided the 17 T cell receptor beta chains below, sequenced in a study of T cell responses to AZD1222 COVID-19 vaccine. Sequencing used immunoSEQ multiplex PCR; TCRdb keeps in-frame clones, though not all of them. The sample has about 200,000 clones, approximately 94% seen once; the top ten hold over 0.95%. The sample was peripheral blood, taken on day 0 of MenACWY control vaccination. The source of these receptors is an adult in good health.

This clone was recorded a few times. The CDR3 DNA reads as TGTGCCTGGAGTTTCCTGGTGACAGCTAACTATGGCTACACCTTC. Residues: CAWSFLVTANYGYTF. The J gene is TRBJ1-2, the V gene TRBV30; perhaps TRBD1 as D (5 bases). Germline V lookup: CDR1 GTSNPN, CDR2 SVGIG (reference sequence). The CDR3 sequence is 15 residues long. The V and J ends lost 2 bases and 0 bases respectively, with 13 bases between them.

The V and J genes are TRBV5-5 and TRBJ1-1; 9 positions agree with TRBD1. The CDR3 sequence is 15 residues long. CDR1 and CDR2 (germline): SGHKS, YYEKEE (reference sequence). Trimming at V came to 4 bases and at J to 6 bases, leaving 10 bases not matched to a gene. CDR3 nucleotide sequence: TGTGCCAGCAGCCGCGGCGGGACAGGGCACTCTGAAGCTTTCTTT. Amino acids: CASSRGGTGHSEAFF.

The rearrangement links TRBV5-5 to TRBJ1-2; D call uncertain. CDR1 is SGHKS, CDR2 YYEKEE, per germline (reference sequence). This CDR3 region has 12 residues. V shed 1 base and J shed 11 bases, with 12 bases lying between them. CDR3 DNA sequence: TGTGCCAGCAGCTTGAACCTGGGCAGTTACACCTTC. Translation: CASSLNLGSYTF.

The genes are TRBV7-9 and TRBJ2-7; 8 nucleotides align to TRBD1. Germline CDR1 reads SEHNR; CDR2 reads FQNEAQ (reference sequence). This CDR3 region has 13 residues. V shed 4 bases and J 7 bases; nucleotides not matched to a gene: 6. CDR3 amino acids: CASSSRTGREQYF. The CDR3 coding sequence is TGTGCCAGCAGCTCTCGGACAGGGCGGGAGCAGTACTTC.

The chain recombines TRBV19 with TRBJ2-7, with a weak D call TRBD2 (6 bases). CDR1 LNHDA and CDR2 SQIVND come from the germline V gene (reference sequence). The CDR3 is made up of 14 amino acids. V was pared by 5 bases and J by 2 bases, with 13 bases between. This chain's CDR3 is CASSGGIGTYEQYF. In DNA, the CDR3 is TGTGCCAGTAGTGGAGGGATAGGAACCTACGAGCAGTACTTC.

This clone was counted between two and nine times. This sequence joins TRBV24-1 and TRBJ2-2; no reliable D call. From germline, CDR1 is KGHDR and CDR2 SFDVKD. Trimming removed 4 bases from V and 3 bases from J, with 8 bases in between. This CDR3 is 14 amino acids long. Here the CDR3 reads CATSDPRDTGELFF. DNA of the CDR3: TGTGCCACCAGTGACCCCCGGGACACCGGGGAGCTGTTTTTT.

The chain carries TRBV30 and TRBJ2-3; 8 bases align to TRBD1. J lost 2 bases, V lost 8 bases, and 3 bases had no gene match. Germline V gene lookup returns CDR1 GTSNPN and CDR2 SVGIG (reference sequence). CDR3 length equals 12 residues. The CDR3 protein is CAQDRVTDTQYF. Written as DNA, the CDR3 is TGTGCCCAGGACAGGGTCACAGATACGCAGTATTTT.

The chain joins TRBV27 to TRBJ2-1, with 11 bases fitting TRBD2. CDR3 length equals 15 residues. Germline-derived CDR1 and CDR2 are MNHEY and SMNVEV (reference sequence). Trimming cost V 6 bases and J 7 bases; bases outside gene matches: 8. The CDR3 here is CASRLAGGPGNEQFF. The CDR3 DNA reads TGTGCCAGCAGGTTAGCGGGGGGGCCTGGTAATGAGCAGTTCTTC.

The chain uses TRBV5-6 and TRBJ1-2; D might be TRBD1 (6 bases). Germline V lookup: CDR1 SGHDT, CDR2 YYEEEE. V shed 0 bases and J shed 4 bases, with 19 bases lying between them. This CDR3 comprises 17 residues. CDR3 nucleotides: TGTGCCAGCAGCTTGGCACAGGGTGCCCTCGCCGGCTATGGCTACACCTTC. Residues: CASSLAQGALAGYGYTF.

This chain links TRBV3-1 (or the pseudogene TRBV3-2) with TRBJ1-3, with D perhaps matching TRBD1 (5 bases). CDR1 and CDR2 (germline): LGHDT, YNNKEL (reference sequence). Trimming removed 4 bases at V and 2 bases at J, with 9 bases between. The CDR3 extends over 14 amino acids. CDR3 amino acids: CASSRTSPGNTIYF. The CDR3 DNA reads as TGTGCCAGCAGCCGGACATCCCCTGGAAACACCATATATTTT.

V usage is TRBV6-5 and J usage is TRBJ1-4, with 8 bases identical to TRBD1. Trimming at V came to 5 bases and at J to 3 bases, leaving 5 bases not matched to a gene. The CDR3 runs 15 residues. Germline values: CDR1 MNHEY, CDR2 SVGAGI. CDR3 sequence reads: CASSPGTGPNEKLFF. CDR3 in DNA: TGTGCCAGCAGTCCCGGGACAGGACCTAATGAAAAACTGTTTTTT.

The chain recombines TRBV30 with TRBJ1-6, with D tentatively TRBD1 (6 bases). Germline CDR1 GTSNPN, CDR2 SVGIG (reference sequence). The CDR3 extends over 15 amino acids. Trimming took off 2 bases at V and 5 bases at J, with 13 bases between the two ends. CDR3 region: CAWSSWTENNSPLHF. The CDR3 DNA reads TGTGCCTGGAGTTCTTGGACAGAGAATAATTCACCCCTCCACTTT.

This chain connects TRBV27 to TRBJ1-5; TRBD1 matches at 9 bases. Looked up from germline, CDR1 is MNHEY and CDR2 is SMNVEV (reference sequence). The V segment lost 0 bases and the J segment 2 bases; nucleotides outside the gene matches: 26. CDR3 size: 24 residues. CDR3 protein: CASSLSPRLKLRQGVSYGNQPQHF. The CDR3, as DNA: TGTGCCAGCAGTTTATCGCCCAGGTTAAAATTAAGACAGGGGGTCTCCTATGGCAATCAGCCCCAGCATTTT.

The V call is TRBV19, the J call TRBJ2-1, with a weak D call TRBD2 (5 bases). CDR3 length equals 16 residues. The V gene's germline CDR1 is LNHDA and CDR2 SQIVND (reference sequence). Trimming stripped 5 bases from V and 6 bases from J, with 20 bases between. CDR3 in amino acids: CASSAGLLRLLNEQFF. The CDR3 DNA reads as TGTGCCAGTAGTGCTGGACTGCTGCGGCTCCTCAATGAGCAGTTCTTC.

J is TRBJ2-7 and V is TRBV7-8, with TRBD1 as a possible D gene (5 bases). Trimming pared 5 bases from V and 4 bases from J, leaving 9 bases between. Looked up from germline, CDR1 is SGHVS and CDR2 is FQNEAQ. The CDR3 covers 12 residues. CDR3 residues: CASSPNRYEQYF. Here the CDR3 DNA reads TGTGCCAGCAGCCCGAACAGGTACGAGCAGTACTTC.

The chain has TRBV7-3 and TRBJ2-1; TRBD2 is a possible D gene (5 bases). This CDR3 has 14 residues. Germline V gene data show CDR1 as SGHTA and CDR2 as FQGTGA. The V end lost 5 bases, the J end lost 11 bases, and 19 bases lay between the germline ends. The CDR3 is CASSKLGPGSQQFF. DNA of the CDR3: TGTGCCAGCAGCAAACTAGGACCAGGAAGCCAGCAGTTCTTC. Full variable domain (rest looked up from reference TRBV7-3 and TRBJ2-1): GAGVSQTPSNKVTEKGKYVELRCDPISGHTALYWYRQSLGQGPEFLIYFQGTGAADDSGLPNDRFFAVRPEGSVSTLKIQRTERGDSAVYLCASSKLGPGSQQFFGPGTRLTVL.

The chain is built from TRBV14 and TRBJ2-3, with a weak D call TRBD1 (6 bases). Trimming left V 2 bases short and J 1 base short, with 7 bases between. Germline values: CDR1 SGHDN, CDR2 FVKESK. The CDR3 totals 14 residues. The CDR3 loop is CASSQNRGTDTQYF. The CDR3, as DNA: TGTGCCAGCAGCCAAAACAGGGGCACAGATACGCAGTATTTT.